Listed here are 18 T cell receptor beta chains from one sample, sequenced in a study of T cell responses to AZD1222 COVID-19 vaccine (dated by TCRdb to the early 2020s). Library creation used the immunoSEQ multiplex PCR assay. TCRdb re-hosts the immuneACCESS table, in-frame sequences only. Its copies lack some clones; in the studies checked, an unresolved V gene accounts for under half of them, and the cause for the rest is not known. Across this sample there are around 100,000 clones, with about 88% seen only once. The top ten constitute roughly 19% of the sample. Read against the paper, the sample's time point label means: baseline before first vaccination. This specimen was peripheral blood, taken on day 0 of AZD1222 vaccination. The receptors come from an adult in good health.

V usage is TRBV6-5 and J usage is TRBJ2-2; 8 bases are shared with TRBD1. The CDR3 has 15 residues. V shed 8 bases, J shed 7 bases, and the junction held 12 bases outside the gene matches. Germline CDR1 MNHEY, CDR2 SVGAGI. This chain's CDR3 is CASGDPGGGNGELFF. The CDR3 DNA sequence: TGTGCCAGCGGGGACCCAGGGGGCGGTAACGGGGAGCTGTTTTTT.

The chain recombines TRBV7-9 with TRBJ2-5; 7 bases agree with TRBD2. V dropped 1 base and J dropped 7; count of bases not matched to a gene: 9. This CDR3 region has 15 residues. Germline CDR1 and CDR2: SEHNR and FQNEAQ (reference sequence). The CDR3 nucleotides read TGTGCCAGCAGCTTAGTTCCGCTAGCGGCCACGACCCAGTACTTC. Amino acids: CASSLVPLAATTQYF.

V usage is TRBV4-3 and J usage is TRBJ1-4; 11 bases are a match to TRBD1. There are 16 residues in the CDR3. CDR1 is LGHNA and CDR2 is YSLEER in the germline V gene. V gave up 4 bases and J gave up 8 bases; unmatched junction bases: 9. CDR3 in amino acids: CASSPSDRGPREKLFF. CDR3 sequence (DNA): TGCGCCAGCAGCCCCTCGGACAGGGGGCCTCGGGAAAAACTGTTTTTT.

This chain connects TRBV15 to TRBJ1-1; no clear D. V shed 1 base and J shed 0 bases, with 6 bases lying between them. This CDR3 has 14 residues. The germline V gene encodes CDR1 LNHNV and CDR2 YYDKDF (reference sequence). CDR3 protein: CATSRGQLNTEAFF. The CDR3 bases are TGTGCCACCAGCAGAGGGCAGCTGAACACTGAAGCTTTCTTT.

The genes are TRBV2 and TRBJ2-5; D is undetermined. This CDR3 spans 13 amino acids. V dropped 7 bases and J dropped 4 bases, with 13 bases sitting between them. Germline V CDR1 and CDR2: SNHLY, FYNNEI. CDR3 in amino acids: CASTREGGETQYF. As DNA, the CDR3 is TGTGCCAGCACTCGAGAAGGTGGAGAGACCCAGTACTTC.

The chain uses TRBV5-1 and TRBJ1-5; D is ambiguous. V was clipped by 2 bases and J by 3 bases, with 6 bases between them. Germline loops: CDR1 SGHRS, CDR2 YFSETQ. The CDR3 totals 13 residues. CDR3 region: CASSLHPNQPQHF. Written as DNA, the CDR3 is TGCGCCAGCAGCTTACATCCCAATCAGCCCCAGCATTTT.

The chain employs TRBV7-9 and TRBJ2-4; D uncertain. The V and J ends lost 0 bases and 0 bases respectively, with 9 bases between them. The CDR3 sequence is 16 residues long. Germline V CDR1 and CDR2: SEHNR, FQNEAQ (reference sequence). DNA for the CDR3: TGTGCCAGCAGCTTAGCTGGCACTGTAGCCAAAAACATTCAGTACTTC. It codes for CASSLAGTVAKNIQYF.

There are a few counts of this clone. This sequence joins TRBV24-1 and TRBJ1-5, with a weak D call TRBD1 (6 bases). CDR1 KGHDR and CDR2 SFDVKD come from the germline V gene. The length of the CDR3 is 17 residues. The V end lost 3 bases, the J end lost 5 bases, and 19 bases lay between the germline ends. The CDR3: CATSDGFGWGADQPQHF. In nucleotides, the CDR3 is TGTGCCACCAGTGATGGGTTTGGTTGGGGGGCAGATCAGCCCCAGCATTTT.

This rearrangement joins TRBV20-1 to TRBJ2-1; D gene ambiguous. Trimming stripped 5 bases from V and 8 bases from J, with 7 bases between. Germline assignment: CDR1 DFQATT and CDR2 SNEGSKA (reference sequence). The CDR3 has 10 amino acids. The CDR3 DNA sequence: TGCAGTGCTCCATACTATGAGCAGTTCTTC. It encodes CSAPYYEQFF.

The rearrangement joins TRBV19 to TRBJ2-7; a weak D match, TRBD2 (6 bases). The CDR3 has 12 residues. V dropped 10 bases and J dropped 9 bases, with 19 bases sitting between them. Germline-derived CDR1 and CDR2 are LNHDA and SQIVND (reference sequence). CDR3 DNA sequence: TGTGCCACCCGGGACTCAGTCAAGGGGCAGTACTTC. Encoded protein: CATRDSVKGQYF.

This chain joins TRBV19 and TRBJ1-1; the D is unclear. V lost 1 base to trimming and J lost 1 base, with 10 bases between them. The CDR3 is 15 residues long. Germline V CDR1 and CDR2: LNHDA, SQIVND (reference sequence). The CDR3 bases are TGTGCCAGTAGTATAGCGACCAGAGCGAACACTGAAGCTTTCTTT. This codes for CASSIATRANTEAFF.

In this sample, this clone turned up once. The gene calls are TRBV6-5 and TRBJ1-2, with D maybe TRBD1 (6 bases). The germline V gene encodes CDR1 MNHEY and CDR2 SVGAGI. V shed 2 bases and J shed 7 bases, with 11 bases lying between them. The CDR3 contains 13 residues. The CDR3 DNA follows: TGTGCCAGCAGTTACGGGCAGGGGCGTGGCTACACCTTC. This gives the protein CASSYGQGRGYTF.

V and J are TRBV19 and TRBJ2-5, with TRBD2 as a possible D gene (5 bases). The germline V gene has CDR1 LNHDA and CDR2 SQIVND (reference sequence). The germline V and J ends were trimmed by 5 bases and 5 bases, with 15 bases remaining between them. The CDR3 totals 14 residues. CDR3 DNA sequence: TGTGCCAGTAGTCCCGAGGGTGGGTATGAGACCCAGTACTTC. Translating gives CASSPEGGYETQYF.

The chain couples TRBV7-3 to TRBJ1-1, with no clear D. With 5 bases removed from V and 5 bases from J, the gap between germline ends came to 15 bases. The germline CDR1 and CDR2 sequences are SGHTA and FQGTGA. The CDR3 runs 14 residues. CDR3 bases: TGTGCCAGCAGCCCTGGATGGATACGGACTGAAGCTTTCTTT. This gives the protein CASSPGWIRTEAFF.

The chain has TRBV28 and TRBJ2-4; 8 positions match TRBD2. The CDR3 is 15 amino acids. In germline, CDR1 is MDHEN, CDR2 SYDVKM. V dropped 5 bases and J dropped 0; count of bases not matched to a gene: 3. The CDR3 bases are TGTGCCAGCAGTCTCCTAGCGGGAGCCAAAAACATTCAGTACTTC. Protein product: CASSLLAGAKNIQYF.

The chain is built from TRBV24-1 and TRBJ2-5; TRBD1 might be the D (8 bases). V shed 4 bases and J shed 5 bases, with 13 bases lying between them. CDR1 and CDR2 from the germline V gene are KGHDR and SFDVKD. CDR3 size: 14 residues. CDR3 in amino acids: CATSETGGGETQYF. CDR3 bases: TGTGCCACCAGTGAAACAGGGGGAGGGGAGACCCAGTACTTC.

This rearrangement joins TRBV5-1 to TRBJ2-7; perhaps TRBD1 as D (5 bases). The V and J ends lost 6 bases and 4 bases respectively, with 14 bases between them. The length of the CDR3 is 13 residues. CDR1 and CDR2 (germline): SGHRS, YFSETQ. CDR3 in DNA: TGCGCCAGCACCGAAACAGGTGGATACGAGCAGTACTTC. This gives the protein CASTETGGYEQYF.

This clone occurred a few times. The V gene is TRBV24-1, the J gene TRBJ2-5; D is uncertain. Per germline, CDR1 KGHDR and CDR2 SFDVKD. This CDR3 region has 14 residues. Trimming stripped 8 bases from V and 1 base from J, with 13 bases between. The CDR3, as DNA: TGTGCCACCAAATCATCCGGGTCCCAAGAGACCCAGTACTTC. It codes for CATKSSGSQETQYF.